Given below is one TCR beta chain in context. The data were obtained in a study of blood T cell repertoires in COVID-19. About the research overall: There were acute and convalescent COVID-19 samples, and they came from the United States, Italy and Spain. The analysed material was cDNA or gDNA that came from T cells, B-cell-depleted T cells, or PBMCs.

Methods used by the authors: Estimation of nucleated cell counts was performed using reference gene primer amplification. Sequencing was performed with immunoSEQ multiplex PCR; in TCRdb, only in-frame clones are kept and a portion is missing. The DNA was the basis for D and trimming; V, J and clone size are from that table. The data contain 80,000 to 95,000 clones, around 90% of them singletons. V was shortened by 4 bases and J by 2 bases, with 3 bases between the two germline ends. The germline gives CDR1 SGHNT, CDR2 YYREEE (reference sequence). The CDR3 runs to 11 residues. The sequenced sample consisted of peripheral blood. The sequence came from a woman between 45 and 60 years old with active or convalescent COVID-19. The rearrangement uses TRBV5-4 and TRBJ2-5; D gene unclear. The CDR3 coding sequence is TGTGCCAGCAGCCTTCAAGAGACCCAGTACTTC. Translating gives CASSLQETQYF.